A single sample is the source of the 7 T cell receptor beta chains below, sequenced in a study of cytomegalovirus exposure and HLA in healthy donors. The PCR was carried out with 60 Vbeta primers and 13 Jbeta primers. Only in-frame clones appear in the TCRdb table, and some are missing; sequencing was by immunoSEQ multiplex PCR. The table includes about 180,000 clones, more than 80% detected once. Sequences were obtained from PBMCs. The origin of the receptors is a woman aged 18-29 years in good health and CMV-seropositive.

The chain employs TRBV6-6 and TRBJ2-5; D possibly corresponds to TRBD1 (5 bases). CDR1 is MNHNY, CDR2 SVGAGI, per germline (reference sequence). This CDR3 comprises 15 residues. V lost 1 base and J 4 bases, leaving 13 bases between the germline ends. The CDR3 sequence: CASSYCCRELETQYF. The DNA for the CDR3 is TGTGCCAGCAGTTACTGCTGCAGGGAACTAGAGACCCAGTACTTC.

This chain joins TRBV19 and TRBJ1-3, with TRBD1 matching over 7 bases. The CDR3 loop spans 17 amino acids. CDR1 is LNHDA, CDR2 SQIVND, per germline (reference sequence). Trimming removed 3 bases from V and 0 bases from J; junction bases left unmatched: 8. The CDR3: CASSIRDSSFSGNTIYF. The CDR3 DNA reads as TGTGCCAGTAGTATCCGGGACAGCTCGTTCTCTGGAAACACCATATATTTT.

This clone was counted between two and nine times. The rearrangement joins TRBV28 to TRBJ2-4; TRBD1 is a possible D gene (5 bases). V was shortened by 2 bases and J by 1 base, with 15 bases between the two germline ends. Germline V lookup: CDR1 MDHEN, CDR2 SYDVKM. This CDR3 has 17 amino acids. The CDR3 sequence: CASSLTFYRQAKNIQYF. As DNA, the CDR3 is TGTGCCAGCAGTTTAACCTTCTACAGGCAGGCCAAAAACATTCAGTACTTC.

The chain uses TRBV7-2 and TRBJ1-2, with D unclear. Germline V CDR1 and CDR2: SGHTA, FQGNSA. The ends were cut back, 4 bases at V and 1 base at J, with 13 bases in the middle. The CDR3 extends over 15 amino acids. CDR3 sequence (DNA): TGTGCCAGCAGCTGGGAGGGCAGAATTAACTATGGCTACACCTTC. This sequence encodes CASSWEGRINYGYTF.

V usage is TRBV29-1 and J usage is TRBJ2-7, with 11 bases fitting TRBD2. The CDR3 has 13 amino acids. The germline V gene has CDR1 SQVTM and CDR2 ANQGSEA. J was trimmed by 7 bases and V by 4 bases; bases with no gene match: 6. The CDR3, as DNA: TGCAGCGTTGCCTCTAGCGGGGGGAGGGAGCAGTACTTC. It translates to CSVASSGGREQYF.

The chain uses TRBV23-1 and TRBJ1-5; TRBD1 aligns across 7 bases. TRBV23-1 is an open reading frame whose function is uncertain. This CDR3 contains 15 residues. V was pared by 0 bases and J by 4 bases, with 3 bases of the junction left unmatched. CDR3 protein: CASSQSRQGNQPQHF. The CDR3 DNA is TGCGCCAGCAGTCAATCTCGACAGGGTAATCAGCCCCAGCATTTT.

This rearrangement joins TRBV9 to TRBJ1-4; TRBD1 matches 10 bases. J was trimmed by 8 bases and V by 0 bases; bases with no gene match: 7. Looked up from germline, CDR1 is SGDLS and CDR2 is YYNGEE. There are 16 residues in the CDR3. CDR3 amino acids: CASSVEPGQGSEKLFF. CDR3 DNA sequence: TGTGCCAGCAGCGTAGAGCCGGGACAGGGGTCGGAAAAACTGTTTTTT. The variable domain in full, with the rest retrieved from reference TRBV9 and TRBJ1-4, is DSGVTQTPKHLITATGQRVTLRCSPRSGDLSVYWYQQSLDQGLQFLIQYYNGEERAKGNILERFSAQQFPDLHSELNLSSLELGDSALYFCASSVEPGQGSEKLFFGSGTQLSVL.